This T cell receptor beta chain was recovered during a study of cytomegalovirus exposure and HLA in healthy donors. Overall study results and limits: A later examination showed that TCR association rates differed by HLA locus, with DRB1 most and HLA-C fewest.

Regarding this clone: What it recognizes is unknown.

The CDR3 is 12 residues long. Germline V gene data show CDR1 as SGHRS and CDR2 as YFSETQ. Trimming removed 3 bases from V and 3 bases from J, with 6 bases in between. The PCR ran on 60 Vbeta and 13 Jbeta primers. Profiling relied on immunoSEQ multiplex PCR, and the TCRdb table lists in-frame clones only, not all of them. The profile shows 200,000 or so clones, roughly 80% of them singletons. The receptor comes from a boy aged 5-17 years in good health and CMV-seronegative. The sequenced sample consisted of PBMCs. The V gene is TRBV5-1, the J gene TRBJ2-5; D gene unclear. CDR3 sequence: CASSWAKETQYF. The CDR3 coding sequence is TGCGCCAGCAGCTGGGCTAAAGAGACCCAGTACTTC. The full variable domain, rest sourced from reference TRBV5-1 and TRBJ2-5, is KAGVTQTPRYLIKTRGQQVTLSCSPISGHRSVSWYQQTPGQGLQFLFEYFSETQRNKGNFPGRFSGRQFSNSRSEMNVSTLELGDSALYLCASSWAKETQYFGPGTRLLVL.